This T cell receptor (beta chain) was retrieved from a study of shared clonotypes between healthy human individuals. General study points: With a few donors compared, approximately 5% of naive CD4 clonotypes were shared.

Trimming cost V 3 bases and J 2 bases, with 10 bases left between them. Germline V gives CDR1 SGHAT, CDR2 FQNNGV. The length of the CDR3 is 14 residues. As to this clone: Its antigen is unidentified.

In the naive CD8 group, cells lacked CD45RO and were positively selected for CCR7, so terminally differentiated effector memory CD45RA+ cells were left out. TCRdb keeps only in-frame clones here, not all; method: immunoSEQ multiplex PCR. The sample carries a few million clones, roughly 93% recorded once. The chain has TRBV11-2 and TRBJ2-5, with unresolved D. The source of this sequence is a man younger than 35 in good health. Some clones in this sample may be carry-over from other donors' samples. Sequencing was carried out using naive CD8+ T cells from PBMCs. The DNA of the CDR3 is TGTGCCAGCAGCTTGGAACCCCAGCAAGAGACCCAGTACTTC. Translation: CASSLEPQQETQYF.